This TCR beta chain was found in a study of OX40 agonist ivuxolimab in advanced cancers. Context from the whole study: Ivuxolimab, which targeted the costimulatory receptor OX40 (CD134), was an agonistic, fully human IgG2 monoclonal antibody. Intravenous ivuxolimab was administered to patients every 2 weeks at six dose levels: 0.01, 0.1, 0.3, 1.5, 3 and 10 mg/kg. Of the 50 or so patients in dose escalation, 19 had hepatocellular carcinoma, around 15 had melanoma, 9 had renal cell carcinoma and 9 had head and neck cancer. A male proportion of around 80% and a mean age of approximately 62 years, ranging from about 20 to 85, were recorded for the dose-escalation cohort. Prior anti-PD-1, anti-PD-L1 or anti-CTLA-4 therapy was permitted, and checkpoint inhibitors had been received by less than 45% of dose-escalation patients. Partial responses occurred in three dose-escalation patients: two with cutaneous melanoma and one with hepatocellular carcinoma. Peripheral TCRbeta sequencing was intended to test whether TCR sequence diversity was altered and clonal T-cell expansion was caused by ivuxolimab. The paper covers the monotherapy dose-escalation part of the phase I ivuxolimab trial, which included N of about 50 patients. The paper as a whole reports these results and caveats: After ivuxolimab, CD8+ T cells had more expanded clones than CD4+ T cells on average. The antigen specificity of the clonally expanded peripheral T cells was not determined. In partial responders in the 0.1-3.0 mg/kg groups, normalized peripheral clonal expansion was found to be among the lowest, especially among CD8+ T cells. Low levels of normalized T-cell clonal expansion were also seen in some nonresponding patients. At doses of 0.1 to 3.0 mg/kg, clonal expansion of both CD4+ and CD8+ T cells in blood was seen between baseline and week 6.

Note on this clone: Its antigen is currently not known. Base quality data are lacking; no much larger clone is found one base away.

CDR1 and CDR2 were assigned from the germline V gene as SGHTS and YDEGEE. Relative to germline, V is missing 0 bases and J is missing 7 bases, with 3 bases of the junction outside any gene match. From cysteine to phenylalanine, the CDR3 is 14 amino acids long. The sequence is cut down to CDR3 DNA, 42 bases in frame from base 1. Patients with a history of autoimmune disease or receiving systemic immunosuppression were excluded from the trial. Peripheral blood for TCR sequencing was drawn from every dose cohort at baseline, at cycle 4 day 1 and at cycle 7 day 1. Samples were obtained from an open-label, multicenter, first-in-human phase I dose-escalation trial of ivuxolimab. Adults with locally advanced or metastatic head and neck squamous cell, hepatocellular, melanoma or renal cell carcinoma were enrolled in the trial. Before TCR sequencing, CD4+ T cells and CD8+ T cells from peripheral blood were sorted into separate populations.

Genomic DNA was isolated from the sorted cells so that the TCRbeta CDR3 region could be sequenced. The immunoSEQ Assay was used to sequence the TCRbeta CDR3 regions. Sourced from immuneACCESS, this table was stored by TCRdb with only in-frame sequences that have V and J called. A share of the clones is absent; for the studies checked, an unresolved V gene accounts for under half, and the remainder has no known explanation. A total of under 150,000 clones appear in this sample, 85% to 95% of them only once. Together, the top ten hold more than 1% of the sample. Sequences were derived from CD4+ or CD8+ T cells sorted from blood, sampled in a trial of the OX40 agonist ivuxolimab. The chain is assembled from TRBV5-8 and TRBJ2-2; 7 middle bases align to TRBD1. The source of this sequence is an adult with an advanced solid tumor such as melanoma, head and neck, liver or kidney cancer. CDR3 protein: CASSLDRGIGELFF. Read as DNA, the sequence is TGTGCCAGCAGCTTGGACAGGGGAATCGGGGAGCTGTTTTTT.